The clone carrying this T cell receptor beta chain was counted a single time. As yet, its antigen is unknown. The PCR made use of 60 Vbeta and 13 Jbeta primers. The method was immunoSEQ multiplex PCR; TCRdb's version includes in-frame clones alone and lacks a portion of them. Seen here are tens of thousands of clones, approximately 78% observed once, and the top ten hold around 4.3%. The data were obtained in a study of cytomegalovirus exposure and HLA in healthy donors. CDR1 is LNHDA, CDR2 SQIVND, per germline (reference sequence). Trimming pared 2 bases from V and 1 base from J, leaving 21 bases between. The length of the CDR3 is 18 residues. The study's findings and limits: Some V segments could not be told apart, so they were left out, TRBV6-2 and TRBV6-3 among them. A reported reduction in N-insertions relative to the roughly 610-donor mean was seen in an Asian-associated ancestry cluster in a later analysis. When analyzed later, the rates of TCR association showed variation by HLA locus, with DRB1 the most and HLA-C the fewest.

The sequence was obtained from a woman between 40 and 50 years old in good health and CMV-seropositive. The V and J genes are TRBV19 and TRBJ2-7, with D possibly matching TRBD1 (7 bases). Sequencing was done on a sample of PBMCs. The chain's CDR3 is CASSIRGWQGGVSYEQYF. The CDR3, as DNA: TGTGCCAGTAGTATAAGAGGTTGGCAGGGGGGAGTGTCCTACGAGCAGTACTTC.